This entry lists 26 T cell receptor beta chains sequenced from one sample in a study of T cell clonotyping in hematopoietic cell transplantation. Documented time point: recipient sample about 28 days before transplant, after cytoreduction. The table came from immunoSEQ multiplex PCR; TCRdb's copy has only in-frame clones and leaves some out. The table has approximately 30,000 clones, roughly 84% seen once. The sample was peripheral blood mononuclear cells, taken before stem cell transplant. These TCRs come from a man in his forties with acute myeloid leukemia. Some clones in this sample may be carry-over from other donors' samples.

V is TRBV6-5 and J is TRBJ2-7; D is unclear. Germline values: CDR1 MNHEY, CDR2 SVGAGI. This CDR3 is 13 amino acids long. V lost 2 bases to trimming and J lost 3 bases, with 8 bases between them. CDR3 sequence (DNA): TGTGCCAGCAGTTACGGGCTAAACTACGAGCAGTACTTC. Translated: CASSYGLNYEQYF.

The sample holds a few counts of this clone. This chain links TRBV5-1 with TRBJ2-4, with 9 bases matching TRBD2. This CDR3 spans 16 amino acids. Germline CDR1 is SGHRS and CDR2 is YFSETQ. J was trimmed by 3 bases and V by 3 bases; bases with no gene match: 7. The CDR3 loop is CASSSYSGRGKNIQYF. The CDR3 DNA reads TGCGCCAGCAGCTCGTATAGCGGGAGAGGCAAAAACATTCAGTACTTC.

Here the CDR3 reads CASSSPGDSANTEAFF. CDR3 DNA: TGTGCCAGTAGTTCCCCGGGGGACAGCGCGAACACTGAAGCTTTCTTT. The chain uses TRBV19 and TRBJ1-1; 7 bases match TRBD1. V gave up 5 bases and J gave up 1 base; unmatched junction bases: 10. The CDR3 has 16 residues. From germline, CDR1 is LNHDA and CDR2 SQIVND (reference sequence). The full variable domain, rest sourced from reference TRBV19 and TRBJ1-1, is DGGITQSPKYLFRKEGQNVTLSCEQNLNHDAMYWYRQDPGQGLRLIYYSQIVNDFQKGDIAEGYSVSREKKESFPLTVTSAQKNPTAFYLCASSSPGDSANTEAFFGQGTRLTVV.

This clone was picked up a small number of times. Here the CDR3 DNA reads TGTGCCAGCAGCGTAGTCCCGACAGGGGGCTCCTACGAGCAGTACTTC. As protein: CASSVVPTGGSYEQYF. The chain uses TRBV9 and TRBJ2-7, with 9 bases lining up with TRBD1. Trimming at V came to 0 bases and at J to 0 bases, leaving 4 bases not matched to a gene. CDR3 length: 16 amino acids. Looked up from germline, CDR1 is SGDLS and CDR2 is YYNGEE. The variable domain in full, with the rest retrieved from reference TRBV9 and TRBJ2-7, is DSGVTQTPKHLITATGQRVTLRCSPRSGDLSVYWYQQSLDQGLQFLIQYYNGEERAKGNILERFSAQQFPDLHSELNLSSLELGDSALYFCASSVVPTGGSYEQYFGPGTRLTVT.

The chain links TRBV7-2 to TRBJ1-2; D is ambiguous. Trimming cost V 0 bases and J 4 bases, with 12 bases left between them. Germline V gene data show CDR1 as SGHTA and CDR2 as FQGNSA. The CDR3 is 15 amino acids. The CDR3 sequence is CASSLARRSSYGYTF. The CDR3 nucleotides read TGTGCCAGCAGCTTAGCGCGACGGTCCAGCTATGGCTACACCTTC.

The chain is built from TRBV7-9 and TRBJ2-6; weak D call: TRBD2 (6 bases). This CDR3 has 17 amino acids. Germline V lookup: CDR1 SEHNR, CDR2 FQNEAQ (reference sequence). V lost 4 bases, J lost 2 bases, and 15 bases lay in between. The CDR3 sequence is CASSYDLTGAGANVLTF. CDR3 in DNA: TGTGCCAGCAGCTACGACCTAACGGGAGCTGGGGCCAACGTCCTGACTTTC.

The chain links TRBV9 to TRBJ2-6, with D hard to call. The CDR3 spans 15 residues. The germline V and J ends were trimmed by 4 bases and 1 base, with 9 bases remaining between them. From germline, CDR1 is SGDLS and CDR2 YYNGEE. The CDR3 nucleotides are TGTGCCAGCAGCCTCCCAGGTTCTGGGGCCAACGTCCTGACTTTC. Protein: CASSLPGSGANVLTF.

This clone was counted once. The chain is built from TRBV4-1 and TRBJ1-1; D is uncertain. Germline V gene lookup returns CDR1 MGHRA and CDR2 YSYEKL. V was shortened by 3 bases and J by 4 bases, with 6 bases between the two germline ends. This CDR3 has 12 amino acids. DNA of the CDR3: TGCGCCAGCAGCCAGGATAGCACTGAAGCTTTCTTT. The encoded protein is CASSQDSTEAFF.

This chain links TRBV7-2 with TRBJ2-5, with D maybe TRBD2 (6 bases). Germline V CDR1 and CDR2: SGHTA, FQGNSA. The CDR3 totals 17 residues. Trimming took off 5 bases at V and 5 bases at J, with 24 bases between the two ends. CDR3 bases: TGTGCCAGCAGCCCCGTTTTCGTGGCGGGAATGAGGGAGACCCAGTACTTC. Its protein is CASSPVFVAGMRETQYF.

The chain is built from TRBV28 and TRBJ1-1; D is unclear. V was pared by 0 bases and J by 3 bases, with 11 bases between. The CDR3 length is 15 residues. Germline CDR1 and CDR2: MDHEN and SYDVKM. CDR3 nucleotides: TGTGCCAGCAGTTTATGGTACAGTTCACACACTGAAGCTTTCTTT. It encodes CASSLWYSSHTEAFF.

The CDR3 sequence: CATEKDSYEQYF. Here the CDR3 DNA reads TGTGCCACAGAAAAGGATTCCTACGAGCAGTACTTC. The chain recombines TRBV6-6 with TRBJ2-7; D gene unclear. Germline CDR1 MNHNY, CDR2 SVGAGI (reference sequence). V lost 10 bases and J 1 base, leaving 11 bases between the germline ends. The CDR3 is made up of 12 amino acids.

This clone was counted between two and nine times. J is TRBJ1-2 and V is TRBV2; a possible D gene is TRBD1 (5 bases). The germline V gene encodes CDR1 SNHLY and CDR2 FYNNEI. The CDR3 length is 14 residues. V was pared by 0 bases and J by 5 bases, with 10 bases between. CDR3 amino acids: CASSEAGTGYGYTF. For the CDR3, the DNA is TGTGCCAGCAGTGAAGCCGGGACTGGTTATGGCTACACCTTC.

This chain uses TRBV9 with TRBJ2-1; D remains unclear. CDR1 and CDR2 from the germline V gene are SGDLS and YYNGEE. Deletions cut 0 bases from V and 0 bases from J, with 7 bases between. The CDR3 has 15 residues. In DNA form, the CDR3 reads TGTGCCAGCAGCGTAGGTAGGGACTCCTACAATGAGCAGTTCTTC. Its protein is CASSVGRDSYNEQFF.

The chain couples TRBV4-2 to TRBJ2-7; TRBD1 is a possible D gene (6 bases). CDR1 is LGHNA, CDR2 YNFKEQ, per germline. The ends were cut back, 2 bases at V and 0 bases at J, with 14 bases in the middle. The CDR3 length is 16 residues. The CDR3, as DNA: TGTGCCAGCAGCCAAAAAGAAGACAGGTCCTCCTACGAGCAGTACTTC. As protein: CASSQKEDRSSYEQYF.

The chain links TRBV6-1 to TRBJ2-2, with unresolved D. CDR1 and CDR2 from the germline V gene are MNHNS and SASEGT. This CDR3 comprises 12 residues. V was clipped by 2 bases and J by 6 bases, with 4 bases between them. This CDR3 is CASSEPPGELFF. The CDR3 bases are TGTGCCAGCAGTGAACCCCCCGGGGAGCTGTTTTTT.

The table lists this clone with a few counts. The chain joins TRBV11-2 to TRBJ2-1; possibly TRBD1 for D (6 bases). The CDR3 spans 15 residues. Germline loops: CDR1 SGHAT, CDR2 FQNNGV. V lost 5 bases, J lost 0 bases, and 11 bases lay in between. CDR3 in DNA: TGTGCCAGCAGCCCTGGACAGTCCTCCTACAATGAGCAGTTCTTC. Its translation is CASSPGQSSYNEQFF.

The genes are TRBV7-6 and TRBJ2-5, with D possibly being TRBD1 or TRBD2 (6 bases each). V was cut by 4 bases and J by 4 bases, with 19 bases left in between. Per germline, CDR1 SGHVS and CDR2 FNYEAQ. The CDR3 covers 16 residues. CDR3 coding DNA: TGTGCCAGCAGCTCCGTTGAGGGGGGCTGGGGAGAGACCCAGTACTTC. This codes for CASSSVEGGWGETQYF. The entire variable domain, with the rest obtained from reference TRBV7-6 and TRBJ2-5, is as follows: GAGVSQSPRYKVTKRGQDVALRCDPISGHVSLYWYRQALGQGPEFLTYFNYEAQQDKSGLPNDRFSAERPEGSISTLTIQRTEQRDSAMYRCASSSVEGGWGETQYFGPGTRLLVL.

CDR3 nucleotide sequence: TGTGCCTGGAGTGTACTGGGGGAGACCCAGTACTTC. It encodes CAWSVLGETQYF. The rearrangement links TRBV30 to TRBJ2-5; the D is unclear. This CDR3 has 12 residues. V dropped 0 bases and J dropped 5 bases, with 7 bases sitting between them. Per germline, CDR1 GTSNPN and CDR2 SVGIG (reference sequence).

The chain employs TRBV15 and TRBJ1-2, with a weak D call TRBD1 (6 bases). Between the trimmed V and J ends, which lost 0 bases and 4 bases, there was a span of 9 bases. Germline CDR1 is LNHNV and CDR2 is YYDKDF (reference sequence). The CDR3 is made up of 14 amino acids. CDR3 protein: CATSRDPQGYGYTF. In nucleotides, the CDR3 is TGTGCCACCAGCAGAGATCCACAGGGCTATGGCTACACCTTC. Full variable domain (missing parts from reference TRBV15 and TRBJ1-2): DAMVIQNPRYQVTQFGKPVTLSCSQTLNHNVMYWYQQKSSQAPKLLFHYYDKDFNNEADTPDNFQSRRPNTSFCFLDIRSPGLGDTAMYLCATSRDPQGYGYTFGSGTRLTVV.

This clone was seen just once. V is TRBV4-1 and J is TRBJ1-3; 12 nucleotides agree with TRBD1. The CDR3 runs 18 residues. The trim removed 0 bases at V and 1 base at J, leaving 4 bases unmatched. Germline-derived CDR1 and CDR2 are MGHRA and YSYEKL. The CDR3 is CASSQEGQGALSGNTIYF. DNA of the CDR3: TGCGCCAGCAGCCAAGAGGGACAGGGGGCTTTATCTGGAAACACCATATATTTT.

The CDR3 is CASSLVPGQGVYEQYF. The CDR3 coding sequence is TGTGCCAGCAGCTTAGTTCCGGGACAGGGTGTGTACGAGCAGTACTTC. V is TRBV7-8 and J is TRBJ2-7, with 9 bases lining up with TRBD1. Germline CDR1 reads SGHVS; CDR2 reads FQNEAQ. This CDR3 region has 16 residues. J lost 4 bases, V lost 1 base, and 8 bases had no gene match.

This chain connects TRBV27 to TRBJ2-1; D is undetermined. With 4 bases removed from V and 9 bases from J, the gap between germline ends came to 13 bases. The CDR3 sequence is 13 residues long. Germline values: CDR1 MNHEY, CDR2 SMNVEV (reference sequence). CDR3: CASSSPPPFEQFF. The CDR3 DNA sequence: TGTGCCAGCAGTTCGCCCCCGCCCTTTGAGCAGTTCTTC.

CDR3 amino acids: CARTSASTDTQYF. Here the CDR3 DNA reads TGTGCCAGGACTAGCGCGAGCACAGATACGCAGTATTTT. The genes are TRBV2 and TRBJ2-3; 8 nucleotides line up with TRBD2. J was trimmed by 0 bases and V by 9 bases; bases with no gene match: 2. CDR1 is SNHLY, CDR2 FYNNEI, per germline. The CDR3 sequence is 13 residues long.

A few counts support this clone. Here the CDR3 reads CASSFSGADTEAFF. The CDR3 DNA reads as TGTGCCAGCAGCTTTTCGGGGGCGGACACTGAAGCTTTCTTT. V and J are TRBV11-3 and TRBJ1-1; tentatively, D is TRBD1 (6 bases). Germline CDR1 SGHNT, CDR2 YENEEA. V lost 3 bases, J lost 3 bases, and 11 bases lay in between. This CDR3 spans 14 amino acids.

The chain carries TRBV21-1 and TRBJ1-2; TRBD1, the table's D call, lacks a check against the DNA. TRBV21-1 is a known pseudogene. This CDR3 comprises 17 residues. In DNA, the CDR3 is TGTGCCAGCAGCGTACAGACAGGGGAAGATTGCAACTATGGCTACACCTTC. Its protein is CASSVQTGEDCNYGYTF.

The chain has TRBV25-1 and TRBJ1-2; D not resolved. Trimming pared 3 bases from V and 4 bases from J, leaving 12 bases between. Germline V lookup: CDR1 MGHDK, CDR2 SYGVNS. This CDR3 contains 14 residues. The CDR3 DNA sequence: TGTGCCAGCAGTGAGCAGGCCTGGGGCTATGGCTACACCTTC. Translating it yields CASSEQAWGYGYTF.